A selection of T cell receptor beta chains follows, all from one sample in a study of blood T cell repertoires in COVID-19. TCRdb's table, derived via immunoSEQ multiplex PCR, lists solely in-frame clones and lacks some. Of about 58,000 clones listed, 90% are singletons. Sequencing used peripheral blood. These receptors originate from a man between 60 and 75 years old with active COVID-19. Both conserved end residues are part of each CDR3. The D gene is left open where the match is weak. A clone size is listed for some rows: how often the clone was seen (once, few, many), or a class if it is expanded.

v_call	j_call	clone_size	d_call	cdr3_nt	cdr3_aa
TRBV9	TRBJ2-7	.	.	TGTGCCAGCAGCCCCGAAGGACTCTACGAGCAGTACTTC	CASSPEGLYEQYF
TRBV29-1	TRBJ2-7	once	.	TGCAGCGTTGAAAACGGTCCTATGGAGCAGTACTTC	CSVENGPMEQYF
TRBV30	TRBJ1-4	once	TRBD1	TGTGCCTGGGGGACAGGGTCTAATGAAAAACTGTTTTTT	CAWGTGSNEKLFF
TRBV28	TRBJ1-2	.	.	TGTGCCAGCAGTGCCCATGGGGGGAATTCTGGCTATGGCTACACCTTC	CASSAHGGNSGYGYTF
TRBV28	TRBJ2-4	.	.	TGTGCCAGCAGTTTAAAAGCCCCTGGCATTCAGTACTTC	CASSLKAPGIQYF
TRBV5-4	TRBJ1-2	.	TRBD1	TGTGCCAGCAGCTGGGATTCAGGGGGGTATGGCTACACCTTC	CASSWDSGGYGYTF
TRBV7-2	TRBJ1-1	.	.	TGTGCCAGCAGCTTACCTCTGGGCCCCACTGAAGCTTTCTTT	CASSLPLGPTEAFF
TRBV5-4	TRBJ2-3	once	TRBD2	TGTGCCAGCAGCTTGGGGCTAGCGGGGGCCTTAGGTACGCAGTATTTT	CASSLGLAGALGTQYF
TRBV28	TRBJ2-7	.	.	TGTGCCAGCAGTTTAACTGTGACATACTACGAGCAGTACTTC	CASSLTVTYYEQYF
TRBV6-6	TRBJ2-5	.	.	TGTGCCACCCTGGACTCAACGCCAGGGACCCAGTACTTC	CATLDSTPGTQYF
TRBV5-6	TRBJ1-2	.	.	TGTGCCAGCAGCTCACTAGCGAGGGGGATAGCCGCTGGCTACACCTTC	CASSSLARGIAAGYTF
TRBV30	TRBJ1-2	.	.	TGTGCCTTGGCCGGAATGCAGGGTATTGGCTACACCTTC	CALAGMQGIGYTF
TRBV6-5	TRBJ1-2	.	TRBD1	TGTGCCAGCAGTTCCGGGACAGGGGGCGACTATGGCTACACCTTC	CASSSGTGGDYGYTF
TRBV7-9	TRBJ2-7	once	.	TGTGCCAGCAGCAAGGACAGCGAGCAGTACTTC	CASSKDSEQYF
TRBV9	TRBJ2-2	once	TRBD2	TGTGCCAGCAGCCGGGGGACTACCCTTGCCACCGGGGAGCTGTTTTTT	CASSRGTTLATGELFF
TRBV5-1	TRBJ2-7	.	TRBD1	TGCGCCAGCAGCCCCGGGACAGGAGTGTACGAGCAGTACTTC	CASSPGTGVYEQYF
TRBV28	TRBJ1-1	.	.	TGTGCCAGCAGGAGCCCCGTGAACACTGAAGCTTTCTTT	CASRSPVNTEAFF
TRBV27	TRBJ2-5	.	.	TGTGCCAGCAGTCGACGGGACAAACAAGAGACCCAGTACTTC	CASSRRDKQETQYF
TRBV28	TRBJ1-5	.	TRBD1	TGTGCCAGCAGTCCGGGACAGGGTCCTCAGCCCCAGCATTTT	CASSPGQGPQPQHF
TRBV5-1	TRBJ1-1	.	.	TGCGCCAGCAGAGCGAACGGGGTAATGAACACTGAAGCTTTCTTT	CASRANGVMNTEAFF
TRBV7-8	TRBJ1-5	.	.	TGTGCCAGCGGGGCGGTGGCGGGGGGCAATCAGCCCCAGCATTTT	CASGAVAGGNQPQHF
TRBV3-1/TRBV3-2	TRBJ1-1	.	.	TGTGCCAGCAGCCGTCCCTCCAGTGAAGCTTTCTTT	CASSRPSSEAFF
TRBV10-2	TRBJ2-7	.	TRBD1	TGCGCCAGCAGGAGGGGACAGGGACACTACGAGCAGTACTTC	CASRRGQGHYEQYF
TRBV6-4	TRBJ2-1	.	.	TGTGCCGGGCGCGTGAATTACAATGAGCAGTTCTTC	CAGRVNYNEQFF
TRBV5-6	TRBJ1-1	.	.	TGTGCCAGCAGCTTGGTCGGGGAAGGAATCACTGAAGCTTTCTTT	CASSLVGEGITEAFF
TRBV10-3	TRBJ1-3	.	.	TGTGCCATCAGTGAGTCGAGCACTGGAAACACCATATATTTT	CAISESSTGNTIYF
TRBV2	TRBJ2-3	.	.	TGTGCCAGCAGTGTTCGCGAGGTAGATACGCAGTATTTT	CASSVREVDTQYF
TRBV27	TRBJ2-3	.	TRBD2	TGTGCCAGCAGTTTGTTCCCCCTCCCCCGTCCAGCGGGAGCTGATACGCAGTATTTT	CASSLFPLPRPAGADTQYF
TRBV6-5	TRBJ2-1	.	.	TGTGCCAGCAGTTACTGGATAGGGGCAAACAATGAGCAGTTCTTC	CASSYWIGANNEQFF
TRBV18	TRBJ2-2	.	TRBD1	TGTGCCAGCTCACCACCGTTCAGGACAGGGGGCACCGGGGAGCTGTTTTTT	CASSPPFRTGGTGELFF
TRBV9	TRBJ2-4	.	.	TGTGCCAGCAGCGACGCCCAGGCCAAAAACATTCAGTACTTC	CASSDAQAKNIQYF
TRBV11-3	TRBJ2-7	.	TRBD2	TGTGCCAGCAGCTTAGTTTTGGTTGTTCTAGCGGGGGGCTACGAGCAGTACTTC	CASSLVLVVLAGGYEQYF
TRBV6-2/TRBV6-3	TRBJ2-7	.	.	TGTGCCAGCAGTGGACGAGATGAGGGGGTACGTCAGTACTTC	CASSGRDEGVRQYF
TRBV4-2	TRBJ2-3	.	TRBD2	TGTGCCAGCAGCCTTGGTTACGGCGGGGGGTCCCCAGATACGCAGTATTTT	CASSLGYGGGSPDTQYF
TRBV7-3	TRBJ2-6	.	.	TGTGCCAGCAGCTTATCACCGGCTGGGGCCAACGTCCTGACTTTC	CASSLSPAGANVLTF
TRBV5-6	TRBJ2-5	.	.	TGTGCCAGCAGCCTGAGAGAAGAGACCCAGTACTTC	CASSLREETQYF
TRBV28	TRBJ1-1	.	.	TGTGCCAGCAGTTTATTAGTTAACACTGAAGCTTTCTTT	CASSLLVNTEAFF
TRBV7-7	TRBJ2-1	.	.	TGTGCTAGCAGTCCTGGACTTATCAATGAGCAGTTCTTC	CASSPGLINEQFF
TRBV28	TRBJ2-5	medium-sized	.	TGTGCCAGCAGTTTATTTCGGGGATTGGAGACCCAGTACTTC	CASSLFRGLETQYF
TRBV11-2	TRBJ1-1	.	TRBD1	TGTGCCAGCAGCCAAGGGGGACAGTCAAGAGCTTTCTTT	CASSQGGQSRAFF
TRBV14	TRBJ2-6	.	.	TGTGCCAGCAGCCCTCTCCAGGGCTCTGGGGCCAACGTCCTGACTTTC	CASSPLQGSGANVLTF
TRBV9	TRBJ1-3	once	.	TGTGCCAGCAGCGTTTCTTCGACACCGAGCTCTGGAAACACCATATATTTT	CASSVSSTPSSGNTIYF
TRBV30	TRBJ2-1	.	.	TGTGCCTGGAGTGAATCTATTCAATGGGGCATCGACATGTACAATGAGCAGTTCTTC	CAWSESIQWGIDMYNEQFF
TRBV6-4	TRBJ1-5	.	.	TGTGCCAGCACCGCCCTACAGCTCAATCAGCCCCAGCATTTT	CASTALQLNQPQHF
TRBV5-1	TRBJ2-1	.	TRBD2	TGCGCCAGCAGCTTGGCCGGACTAGCGGGGGGGTCCTACAATGAGCAGTTCTTC	CASSLAGLAGGSYNEQFF
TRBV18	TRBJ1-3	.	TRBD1	TGTGCCAGCTCAACCGGGACAGAGGGAAACACCATATATTTT	CASSTGTEGNTIYF
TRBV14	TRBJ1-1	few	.	TGTGCCAGCAGCCAAGAGGACGAGCAGGGATGGGGCACTGAAGCTTTCTTT	CASSQEDEQGWGTEAFF
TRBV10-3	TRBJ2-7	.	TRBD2	TGTGCCAGCCGAAGCGGGAGGGAAGACGAGCAGTACTTC	CASRSGREDEQYF
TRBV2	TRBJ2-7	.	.	TGTGCCAGCAGTTCCCTAGGACTAAGCTCCTACGAGCAGTACTTC	CASSSLGLSSYEQYF